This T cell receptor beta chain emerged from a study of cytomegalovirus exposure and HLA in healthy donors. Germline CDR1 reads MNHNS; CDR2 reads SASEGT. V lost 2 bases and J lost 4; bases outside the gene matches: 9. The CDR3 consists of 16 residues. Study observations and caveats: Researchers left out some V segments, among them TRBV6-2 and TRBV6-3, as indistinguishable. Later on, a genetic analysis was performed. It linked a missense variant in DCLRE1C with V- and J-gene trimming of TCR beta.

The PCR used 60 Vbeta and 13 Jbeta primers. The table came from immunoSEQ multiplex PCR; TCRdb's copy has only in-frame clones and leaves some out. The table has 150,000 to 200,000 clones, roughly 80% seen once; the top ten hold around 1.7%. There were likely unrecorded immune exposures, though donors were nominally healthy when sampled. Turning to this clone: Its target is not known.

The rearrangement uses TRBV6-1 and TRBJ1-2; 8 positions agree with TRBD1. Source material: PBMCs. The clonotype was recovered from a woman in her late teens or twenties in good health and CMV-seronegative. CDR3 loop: CASSESLDREVYGYTF. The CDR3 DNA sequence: TGTGCCAGCAGTGAATCCCTGGACAGGGAAGTCTATGGCTACACCTTC.